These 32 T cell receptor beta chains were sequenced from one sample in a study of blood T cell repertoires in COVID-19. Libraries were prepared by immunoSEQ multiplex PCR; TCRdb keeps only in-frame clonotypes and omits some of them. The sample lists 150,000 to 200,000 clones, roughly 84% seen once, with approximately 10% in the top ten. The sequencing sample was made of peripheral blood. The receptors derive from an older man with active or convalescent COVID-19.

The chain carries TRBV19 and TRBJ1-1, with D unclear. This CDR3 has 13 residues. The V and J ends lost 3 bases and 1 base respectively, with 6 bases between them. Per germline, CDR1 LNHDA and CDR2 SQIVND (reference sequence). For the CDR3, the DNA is TGTGCCAGTAGTATGAGGTGGAACACTGAAGCTTTCTTT. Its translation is CASSMRWNTEAFF.

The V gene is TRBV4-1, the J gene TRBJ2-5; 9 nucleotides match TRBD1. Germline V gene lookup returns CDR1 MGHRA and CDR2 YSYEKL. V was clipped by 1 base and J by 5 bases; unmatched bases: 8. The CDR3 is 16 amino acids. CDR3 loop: CASSQVGTGIGETQYF. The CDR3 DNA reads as TGCGCCAGCAGCCAAGTGGGGACAGGGATTGGGGAGACCCAGTACTTC.

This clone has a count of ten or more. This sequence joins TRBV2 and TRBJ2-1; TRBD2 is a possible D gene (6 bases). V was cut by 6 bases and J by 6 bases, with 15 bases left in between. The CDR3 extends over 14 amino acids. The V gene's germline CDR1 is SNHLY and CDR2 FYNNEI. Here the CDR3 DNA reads TGTGCCAGCAGCGCGACTAGGTCAGGCAATGAGCAGTTCTTC. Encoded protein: CASSATRSGNEQFF. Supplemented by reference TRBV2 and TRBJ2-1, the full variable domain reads EPEVTQTPSHQVTQMGQEVILRCVPISNHLYFYWYRQILGQKVEFLVSFYNNEISEKSEIFDDQFSVERPDGSNFTLKIRSTKLEDSAMYFCASSATRSGNEQFFGPGTRLTVL.

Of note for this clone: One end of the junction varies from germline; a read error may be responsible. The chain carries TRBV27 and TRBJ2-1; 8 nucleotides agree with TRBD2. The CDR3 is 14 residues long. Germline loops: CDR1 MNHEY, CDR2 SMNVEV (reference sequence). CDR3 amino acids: CASRNGGAPNEQFF. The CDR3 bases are TGTGCCAGCCGTAACGGGGGGGCACCCAATGAACAGTTCTTC.

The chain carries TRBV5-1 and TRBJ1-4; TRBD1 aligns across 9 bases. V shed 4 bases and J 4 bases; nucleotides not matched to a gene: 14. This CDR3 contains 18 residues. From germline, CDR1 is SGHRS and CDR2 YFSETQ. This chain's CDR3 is CASSRSWTGAYGNEKLFF. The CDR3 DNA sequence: TGCGCCAGCAGCCGGTCTTGGACAGGGGCATATGGTAATGAAAAACTGTTTTTT.

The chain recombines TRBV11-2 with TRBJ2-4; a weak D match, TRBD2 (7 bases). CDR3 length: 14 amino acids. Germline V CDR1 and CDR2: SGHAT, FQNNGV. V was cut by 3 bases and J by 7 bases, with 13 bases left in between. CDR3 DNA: TGTGCCAGCAGCTTTGGGGGGGCAGGGAACATTCAGTACTTC. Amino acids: CASSFGGAGNIQYF.

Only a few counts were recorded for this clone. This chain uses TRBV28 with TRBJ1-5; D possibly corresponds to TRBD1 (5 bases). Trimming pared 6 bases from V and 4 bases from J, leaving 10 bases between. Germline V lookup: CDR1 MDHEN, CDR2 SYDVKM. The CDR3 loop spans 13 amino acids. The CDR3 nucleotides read TGTGCCAGCAGGATTCAGGGAAATCAGCCCCAGCATTTT. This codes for CASRIQGNQPQHF.

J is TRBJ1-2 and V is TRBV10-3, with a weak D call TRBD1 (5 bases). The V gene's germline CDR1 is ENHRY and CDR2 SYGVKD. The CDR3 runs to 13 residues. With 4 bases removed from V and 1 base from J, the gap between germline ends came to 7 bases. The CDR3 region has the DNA TGTGCCATCAGTGCGGGGGTTAACTATGGCTACACCTTC. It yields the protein CAISAGVNYGYTF.

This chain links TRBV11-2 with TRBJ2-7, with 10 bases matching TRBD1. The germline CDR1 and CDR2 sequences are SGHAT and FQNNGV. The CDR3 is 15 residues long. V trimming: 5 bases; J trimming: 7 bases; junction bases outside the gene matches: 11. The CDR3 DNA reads TGTGCCAGCAGCACCCCAGGGACAGGGGTGAGGGAGCAGTACTTC. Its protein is CASSTPGTGVREQYF.

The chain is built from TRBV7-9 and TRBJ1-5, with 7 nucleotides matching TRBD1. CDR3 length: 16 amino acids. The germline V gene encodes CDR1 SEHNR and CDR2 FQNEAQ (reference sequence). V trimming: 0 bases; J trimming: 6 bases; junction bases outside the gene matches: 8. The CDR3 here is CASSLAGGVMGQPQHF. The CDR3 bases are TGTGCCAGCAGCTTAGCAGGGGGCGTGATGGGTCAGCCCCAGCATTTT. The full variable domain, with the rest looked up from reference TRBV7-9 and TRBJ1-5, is DTGVSQNPRHKITKRGQNVTFRCDPISEHNRLYWYRQTLGQGPEFLTYFQNEAQLEKSRLLSDRFSAERPKGSFSTLEIQRTEQGDSAMYLCASSLAGGVMGQPQHFGDGTRLSIL.

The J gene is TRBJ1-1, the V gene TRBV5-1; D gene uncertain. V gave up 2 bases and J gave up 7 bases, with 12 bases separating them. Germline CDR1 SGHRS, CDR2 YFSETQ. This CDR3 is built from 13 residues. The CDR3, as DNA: TGCGCCAGCAGCTTCCGGCTTGGAGGTGAAGCTTTCTTT. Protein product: CASSFRLGGEAFF.

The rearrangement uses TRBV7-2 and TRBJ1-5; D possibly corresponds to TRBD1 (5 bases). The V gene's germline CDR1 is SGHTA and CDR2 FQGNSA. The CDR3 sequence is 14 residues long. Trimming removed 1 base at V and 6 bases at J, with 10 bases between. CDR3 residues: CASSLGQGSQPQHF. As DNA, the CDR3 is TGTGCCAGCAGCTTAGGCCAGGGAAGTCAGCCCCAGCATTTT.

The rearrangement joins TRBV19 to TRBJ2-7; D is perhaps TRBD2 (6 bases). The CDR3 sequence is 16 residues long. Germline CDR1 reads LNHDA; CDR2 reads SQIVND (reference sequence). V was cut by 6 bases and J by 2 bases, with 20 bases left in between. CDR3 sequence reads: CASRKRSGAITYEQYF. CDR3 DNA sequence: TGTGCCAGTAGAAAACGTAGCGGTGCCATCACCTACGAGCAGTACTTC.

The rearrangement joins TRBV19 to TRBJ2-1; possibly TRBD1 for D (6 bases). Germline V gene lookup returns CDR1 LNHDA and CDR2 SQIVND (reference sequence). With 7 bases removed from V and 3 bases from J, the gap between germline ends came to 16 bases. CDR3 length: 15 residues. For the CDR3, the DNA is TGTGCCAGTAACCCGAAGGGGGTTAACTACAATGAGCAGTTCTTC. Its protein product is CASNPKGVNYNEQFF. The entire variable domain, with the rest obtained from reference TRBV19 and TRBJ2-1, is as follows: DGGITQSPKYLFRKEGQNVTLSCEQNLNHDAMYWYRQDPGQGLRLIYYSQIVNDFQKGDIAEGYSVSREKKESFPLTVTSAQKNPTAFYLCASNPKGVNYNEQFFGPGTRLTVL.

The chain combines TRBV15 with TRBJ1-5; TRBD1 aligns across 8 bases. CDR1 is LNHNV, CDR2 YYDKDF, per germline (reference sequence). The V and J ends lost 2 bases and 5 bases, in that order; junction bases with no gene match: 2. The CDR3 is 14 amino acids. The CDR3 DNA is TGTGCCACCAGCAGACAGGGGGCATATCAGCCCCAGCATTTT. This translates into CATSRQGAYQPQHF.

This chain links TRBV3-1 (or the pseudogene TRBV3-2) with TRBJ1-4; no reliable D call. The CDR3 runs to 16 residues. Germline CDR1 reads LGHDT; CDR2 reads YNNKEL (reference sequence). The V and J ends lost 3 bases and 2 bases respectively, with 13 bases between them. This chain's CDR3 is CASSQGLTRTNEKLFF. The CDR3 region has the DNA TGTGCCAGCAGCCAGGGCCTAACCCGCACTAATGAAAAACTGTTTTTT.

This chain's CDR3 is CASSRDLGQGPIYGYTF. The CDR3 DNA is TGTGCCAGTAGTAGAGACTTAGGACAGGGCCCCATCTATGGCTACACCTTC. V is TRBV19 and J is TRBJ1-2, with 8 positions matching TRBD1. J was trimmed by 4 bases and V by 4 bases; bases with no gene match: 14. The germline V gene has CDR1 LNHDA and CDR2 SQIVND (reference sequence). The CDR3 covers 17 residues.

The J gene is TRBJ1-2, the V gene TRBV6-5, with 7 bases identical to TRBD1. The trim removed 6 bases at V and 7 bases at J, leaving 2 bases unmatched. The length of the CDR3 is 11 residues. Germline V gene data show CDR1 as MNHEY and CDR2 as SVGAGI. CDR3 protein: CASSTGAGYTF. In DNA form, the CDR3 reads TGTGCCAGCAGCACAGGGGCTGGCTACACCTTC.

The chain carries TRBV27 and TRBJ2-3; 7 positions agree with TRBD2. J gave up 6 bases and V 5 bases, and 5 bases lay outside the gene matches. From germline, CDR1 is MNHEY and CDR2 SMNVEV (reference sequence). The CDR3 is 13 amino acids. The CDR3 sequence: CASSRDYWDTQYF. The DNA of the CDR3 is TGTGCCAGCAGTAGGGACTACTGGGATACGCAGTATTTT.

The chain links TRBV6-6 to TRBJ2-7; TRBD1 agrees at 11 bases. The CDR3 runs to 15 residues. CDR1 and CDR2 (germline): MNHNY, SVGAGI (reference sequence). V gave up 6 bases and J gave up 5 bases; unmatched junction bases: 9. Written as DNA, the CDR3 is TGTGCCAGCAGCACGGGGACAGGGGGAGGCAACGAGCAGTACTTC. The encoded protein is CASSTGTGGGNEQYF.

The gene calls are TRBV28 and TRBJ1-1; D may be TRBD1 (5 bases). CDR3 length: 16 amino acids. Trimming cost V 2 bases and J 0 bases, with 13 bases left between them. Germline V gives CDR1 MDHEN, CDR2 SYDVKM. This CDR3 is CASSLVAGKLNTEAFF. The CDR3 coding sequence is TGTGCCAGCAGTTTAGTGGCAGGGAAATTGAACACTGAAGCTTTCTTT.

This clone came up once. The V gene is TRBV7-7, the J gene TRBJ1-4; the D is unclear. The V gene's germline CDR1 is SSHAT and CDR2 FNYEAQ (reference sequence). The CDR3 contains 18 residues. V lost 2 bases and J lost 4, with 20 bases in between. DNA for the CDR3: TGTGCCAGCAGCTTAACTGCGATTGATTTCTTCTATAATGAAAAACTGTTTTTT. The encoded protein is CASSLTAIDFFYNEKLFF.

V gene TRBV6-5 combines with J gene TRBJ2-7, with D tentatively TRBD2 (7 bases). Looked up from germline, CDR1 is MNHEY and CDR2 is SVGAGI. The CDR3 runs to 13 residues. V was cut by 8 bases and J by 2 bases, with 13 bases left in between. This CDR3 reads CASGPGGPYEQYF. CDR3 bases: TGTGCCAGCGGACCGGGGGGCCCCTACGAGCAGTACTTC.

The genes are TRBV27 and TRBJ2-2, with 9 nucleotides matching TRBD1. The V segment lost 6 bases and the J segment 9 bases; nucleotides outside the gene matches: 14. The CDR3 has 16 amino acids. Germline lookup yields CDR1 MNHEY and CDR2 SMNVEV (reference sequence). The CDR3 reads CASSPTGTGFFRELFF. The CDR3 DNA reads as TGTGCCAGCAGCCCCACCGGGACAGGGTTCTTCCGGGAGCTGTTTTTT.

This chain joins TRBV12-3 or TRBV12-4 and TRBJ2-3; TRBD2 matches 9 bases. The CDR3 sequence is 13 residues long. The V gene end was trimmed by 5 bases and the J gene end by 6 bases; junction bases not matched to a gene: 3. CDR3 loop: CASSLSGSDTQYF. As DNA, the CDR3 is TGTGCCAGCAGTCTTAGCGGGAGCGATACGCAGTATTTT.

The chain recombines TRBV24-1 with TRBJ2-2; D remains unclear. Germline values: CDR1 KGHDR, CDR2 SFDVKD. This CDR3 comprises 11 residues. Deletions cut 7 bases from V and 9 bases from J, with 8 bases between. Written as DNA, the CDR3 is TGTGCCACCAGCCCAGGTTGGGAGCTGTTTTTT. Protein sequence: CATSPGWELFF.

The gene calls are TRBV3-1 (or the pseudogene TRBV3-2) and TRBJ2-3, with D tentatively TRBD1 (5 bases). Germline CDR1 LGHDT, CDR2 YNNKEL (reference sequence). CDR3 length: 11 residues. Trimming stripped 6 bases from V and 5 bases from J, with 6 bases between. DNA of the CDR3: TGTGCCAGCAGAACAGGAGATACGCAGTATTTT. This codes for CASRTGDTQYF.

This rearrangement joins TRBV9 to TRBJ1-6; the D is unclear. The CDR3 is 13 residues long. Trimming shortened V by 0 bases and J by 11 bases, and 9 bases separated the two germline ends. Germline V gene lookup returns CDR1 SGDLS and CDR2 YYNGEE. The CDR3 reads CASSVGLGAPLHF. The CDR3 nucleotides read TGTGCCAGCAGCGTAGGGTTGGGAGCACCCCTCCACTTT. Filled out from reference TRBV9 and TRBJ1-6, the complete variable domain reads DSGVTQTPKHLITATGQRVTLRCSPRSGDLSVYWYQQSLDQGLQFLIQYYNGEERAKGNILERFSAQQFPDLHSELNLSSLELGDSALYFCASSVGLGAPLHFGNGTRLTVT.

The chain's CDR3 is CASSLGGQVWGYTF. The CDR3 nucleotides are TGTGCCAGCAGCTTAGGGGGACAGGTTTGGGGCTACACCTTC. This sequence joins TRBV7-8 and TRBJ1-2, with 8 bases lining up with TRBD1. There are 14 residues in the CDR3. CDR1 SGHVS and CDR2 FQNEAQ come from the germline V gene. V shed 1 base, J shed 8 bases, and the junction held 6 bases outside the gene matches.

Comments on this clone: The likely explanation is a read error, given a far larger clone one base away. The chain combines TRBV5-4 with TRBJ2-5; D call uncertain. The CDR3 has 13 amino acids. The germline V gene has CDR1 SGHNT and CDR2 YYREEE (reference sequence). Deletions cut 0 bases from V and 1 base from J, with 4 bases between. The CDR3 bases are TGTGCCAGCAGCTTGGGCAGCCAAGAGACCCAGTACTTC. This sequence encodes CASSLGSQETQYF. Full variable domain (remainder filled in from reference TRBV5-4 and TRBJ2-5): ETGVTQSPTHLIKTRGQQVTLRCSSQSGHNTVSWYQQALGQGPQFIFQYYREEENGRGNFPPRFSGLQFPNYSSELNVNALELDDSALYLCASSLGSQETQYFGPGTRLLVL.

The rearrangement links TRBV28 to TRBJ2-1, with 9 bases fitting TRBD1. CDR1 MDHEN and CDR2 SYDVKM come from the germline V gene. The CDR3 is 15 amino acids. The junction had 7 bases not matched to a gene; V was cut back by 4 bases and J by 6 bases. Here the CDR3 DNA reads TGTGCCAGCAGTTGGGGACAGGGACCCAGCAATGAGCAGTTCTTC. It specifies CASSWGQGPSNEQFF.

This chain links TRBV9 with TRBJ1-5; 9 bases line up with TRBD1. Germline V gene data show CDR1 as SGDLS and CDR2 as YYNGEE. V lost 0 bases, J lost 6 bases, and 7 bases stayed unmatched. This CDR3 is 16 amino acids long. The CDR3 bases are TGTGCCAGCAGCGTAGTGAGGGACAGGGAGGGTCAGCCCCAGCATTTT. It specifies CASSVVRDREGQPQHF.